A single TCR beta chain is shown here with its context. The antigen is undetermined. Generated by immunoSEQ multiplex PCR, the TCRdb table keeps only in-frame clones and is missing some. Of around 85,000 clones in the sample, almost 85% are singletons; the top ten hold 2.2%. Time point noted: week 23, last vaccination. Vaccine doses each comprised 300 ug of mutant IDH1 20-mer peptide, with topical imiquimod. The sample is drawn from a study of a mutant IDH1 vaccine in newly diagnosed glioma. Turning to the study itself: With temozolomide cycles, or 4-6 weeks after radiotherapy alone, vaccination was started.

CDR1 and CDR2 from the germline V gene are ENHRY and SYGVKD. The germline V and J ends were trimmed by 8 bases and 2 bases, with 17 bases remaining between them. The CDR3 spans 15 residues. This clonotype was sampled from a man aged 25 to 40 with glioma. Some clones in this sample may be carry-over from other donors' samples. Here the sequenced sample was PBMCs, taken from a glioma patient whose treatment included an IDH1 peptide vaccine. The gene calls are TRBV10-3 and TRBJ2-3, with D maybe TRBD1 (5 bases). CDR3 in amino acids: CAIGQQVSPTDTQYF. CDR3 nucleotide sequence: TGTGCCATCGGACAACAGGTATCGCCCACAGATACGCAGTATTTT.